The clone carrying this TCR beta chain has a single count. The antigen is unknown. The CDR3 extends over 13 amino acids. V was cut by 4 bases and J by 4 bases, with 8 bases left in between. Germline CDR1 reads SGDLS; CDR2 reads YYNGEE. Clones were read by immunoSEQ multiplex PCR, and TCRdb kept only the in-frame ones, dropping some. The sample yields over 1.5 million clones, 95% to 99% seen once. The data are from a study of shared clonotypes between healthy human individuals. Study observations and caveats: Clonotype sharing levels among donors were expected to vary with sequencing depth. The study found lower generation probabilities in non-shared clonotypes than in those shared by all four donors.

Specimen: naive CD4+ T cells sorted from blood. Subset meaning: CD45RA+ positively selected. This chain uses TRBV9 with TRBJ2-2, with D tentatively TRBD1 (6 bases). This clonotype was sampled from a man aged 30 to 45 in good health. The CDR3 region has the DNA TGTGCCAGCAGCATAGGGGGCACCGGGGAGCTGTTTTTT. It codes for CASSIGGTGELFF.